These 14 T cell receptor beta chains originate from one sample sequenced in a study of T cell responses to AZD1222 COVID-19 vaccine. Using immunoSEQ multiplex PCR, the repertoire was profiled, and TCRdb retains in-frame clones only, with some absent. This sample has 28,000 or so clones, with 88% found just once. The sample consisted of peripheral blood, taken 28 days after the second AZD1222 dose. The source is an adult who received the AZD1222 COVID-19 vaccine.

This chain links TRBV5-8 with TRBJ2-3, with D possibly being TRBD2 (5 bases). The germline gives CDR1 SGHTS, CDR2 YDEGEE. This CDR3 is built from 14 residues. The V end was cut by 0 bases, the J end by 3 bases, with 8 bases between. The CDR3 is CASSLAPGTDTQYF. The DNA for the CDR3 is TGTGCCAGCAGCTTGGCCCCGGGGACAGATACGCAGTATTTT.

The chain recombines TRBV7-2 with TRBJ2-7; TRBD1 matches 10 bases. The CDR3 sequence is 18 residues long. Germline values: CDR1 SGHTA, CDR2 FQGNSA. J lost 2 bases, V lost 2 bases, and 12 bases had no gene match. The CDR3 here is CASSLRTSGTGAAYEQYF. The CDR3 nucleotides are TGTGCCAGCAGCTTAAGAACTTCCGGGACAGGGGCGGCCTACGAGCAGTACTTC.

The chain links TRBV9 to TRBJ2-1, with D hard to call. This CDR3 comprises 12 residues. CDR1 SGDLS and CDR2 YYNGEE come from the germline V gene. Between the trimmed V and J ends, which lost 6 bases and 9 bases, there was a span of 13 bases. The CDR3 protein is CASTRTVGEQFF. The CDR3 DNA reads as TGTGCCAGCACTCGGACGGTTGGTGAGCAGTTCTTC.

The rearrangement links TRBV7-6 to TRBJ2-3, with TRBD1 as a possible D gene (6 bases). Germline CDR1 is SGHVS and CDR2 is FNYEAQ. The CDR3 contains 17 residues. V was shortened by 3 bases and J by 0 bases, with 16 bases between the two germline ends. In nucleotides, the CDR3 is TGTGCCAGCAGCTTCTCAGGGGAGTTTTTTAGCACAGATACGCAGTATTTT. As protein: CASSFSGEFFSTDTQYF.

The chain recombines TRBV7-2 with TRBJ1-2; D might be TRBD1 (5 bases). The CDR3 extends over 14 amino acids. Trimming pared 4 bases from V and 4 bases from J, leaving 13 bases between. In germline, CDR1 is SGHTA, CDR2 FQGNSA. CDR3 coding DNA: TGTGCCAGCAGCTGGGACTCCGTCAGCTATGGCTACACCTTC. Translation gives CASSWDSVSYGYTF.

The chain couples TRBV7-2 to TRBJ2-5, with D unresolved. The CDR3 contains 15 residues. V lost 5 bases to trimming and J lost 3 bases, with 16 bases between them. The germline V gene has CDR1 SGHTA and CDR2 FQGNSA. The CDR3 DNA reads TGTGCCAGCAGCCGGGTGGGCAGGAGAGAAGAGACCCAGTACTTC. Translation: CASSRVGRREETQYF.

The V gene is TRBV5-6, the J gene TRBJ1-4; D perhaps matches TRBD1 (6 bases). The germline gives CDR1 SGHDT, CDR2 YYEEEE. Trimming cost V 2 bases and J 7 bases, with 15 bases left between them. CDR3 length equals 15 residues. The CDR3 region has the DNA TGTGCCAGCAGCTTTCAAACAGGGTCTTTTGAAAAACTGTTTTTT. Translating it yields CASSFQTGSFEKLFF.

The chain links TRBV6-2 or TRBV6-3 to TRBJ2-7, with 9 bases that match TRBD2. CDR1 is MNHEY, CDR2 SVGEGT, per germline. This CDR3 spans 15 amino acids. The J segment lost 4 bases and the V segment lost 5 bases, leaving 9 bases of the junction unmatched. In nucleotides, the CDR3 is TGTGCCAGCAGTCGGGCTAGCGGGGTGGTATACGAGCAGTACTTC. It is translated as CASSRASGVVYEQYF.

The J gene is TRBJ2-1, the V gene TRBV29-1; 11 nucleotides match TRBD1. This CDR3 spans 12 amino acids. V dropped 6 bases and J dropped 10; count of bases not matched to a gene: 5. Germline values: CDR1 SQVTM, CDR2 ANQGSEA. Here the CDR3 reads CSVGQGAGEQFF. The CDR3, as DNA: TGCAGCGTAGGACAGGGGGCCGGCGAGCAGTTCTTC.

The rearrangement links TRBV9 to TRBJ1-6; D is unclear. V lost 4 bases to trimming and J lost 1 base, with 6 bases between them. Germline V CDR1 and CDR2: SGDLS, YYNGEE. The CDR3 spans 14 residues. The CDR3 spells CASSQFSYNSPLHF. As DNA, the CDR3 is TGTGCCAGCAGCCAGTTTTCCTATAATTCACCCCTCCACTTT.

The chain is built from TRBV7-9 and TRBJ2-7, with D perhaps TRBD1 (5 bases). V lost 5 bases and J lost 2, with 10 bases in between. This CDR3 contains 13 residues. Germline lookup yields CDR1 SEHNR and CDR2 FQNEAQ (reference sequence). The chain's CDR3 is CASSVDSPYEQYF. The CDR3 DNA reads as TGTGCCAGCAGCGTTGACAGTCCCTACGAGCAGTACTTC.

J is TRBJ1-1 and V is TRBV20-1, with D unclear. The CDR3 contains 11 residues. Between the trimmed V and J ends, which lost 5 bases and 7 bases, there was a span of 11 bases. Germline CDR1 DFQATT, CDR2 SNEGSKA (reference sequence). This chain's CDR3 is CSAGVLSEAFF. The DNA of the CDR3 is TGCAGTGCTGGGGTTCTCAGTGAAGCTTTCTTT.

This CDR3 reads CASSQVGGDYGYTF. CDR3 sequence (DNA): TGTGCCAGCAGCCAAGTTGGGGGGGACTATGGCTACACCTTC. V gene TRBV4-2 combines with J gene TRBJ1-2; tentative D call: TRBD1 (5 bases). Trimming stripped 1 base from V and 3 bases from J, with 9 bases between. This CDR3 spans 14 amino acids. The germline V gene has CDR1 LGHNA and CDR2 YNFKEQ.

This chain links TRBV19 with TRBJ2-3; 9 nucleotides match TRBD2. Trimming at V came to 10 bases and at J to 7 bases, leaving 12 bases not matched to a gene. The CDR3 sequence is 14 residues long. CDR1 LNHDA and CDR2 SQIVND come from the germline V gene (reference sequence). The chain's CDR3 is CAKAVGLATYTQYF. The CDR3 region has the DNA TGTGCCAAAGCCGTGGGACTAGCAACATATACGCAGTATTTT. Variable domain in full (rest from reference TRBV19 and TRBJ2-3): DGGITQSPKYLFRKEGQNVTLSCEQNLNHDAMYWYRQDPGQGLRLIYYSQIVNDFQKGDIAEGYSVSREKKESFPLTVTSAQKNPTAFYLCAKAVGLATYTQYFGPGTRLTVL.